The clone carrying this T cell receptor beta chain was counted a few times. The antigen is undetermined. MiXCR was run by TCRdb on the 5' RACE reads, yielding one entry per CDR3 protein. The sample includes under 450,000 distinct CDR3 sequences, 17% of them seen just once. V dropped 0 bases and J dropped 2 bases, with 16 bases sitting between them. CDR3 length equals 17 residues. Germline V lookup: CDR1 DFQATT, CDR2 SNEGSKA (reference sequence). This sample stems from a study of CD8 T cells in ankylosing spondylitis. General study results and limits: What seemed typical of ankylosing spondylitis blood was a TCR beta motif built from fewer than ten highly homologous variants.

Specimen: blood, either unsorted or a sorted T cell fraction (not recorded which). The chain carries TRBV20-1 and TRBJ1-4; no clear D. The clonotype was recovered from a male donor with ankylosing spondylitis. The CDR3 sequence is CSARDVRGVATNEKLFF. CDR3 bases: TGCAGTGCTAGAGATGTCCGTGGGGTCGCGACTAATGAAAAACTGTTTTTT.